Listed below are T cell receptor beta chains from one sample, sequenced in a study of naive and memory T cell subsets. TCRdb recomputed calls from the UMI-ligation and nested PCR reads with MiXCR, one row per CDR3 protein. The sample comprises 85,000 or so distinct CDR3 sequences, approximately 9.2% of which are singletons, and 1.2% rests with the top ten. Sample: naive CD8+ T cells from blood. The source is a human donor in good health. Both conserved end residues are part of each CDR3. The D gene is left open where the match is weak. Clone size is not always given. Where it is, it says once, few, many or a class for expanded clones.

j_call v_call d_call clone_size cdr3_nt cdr3_aa
TRBJ2-3 TRBV28 TRBD1 few TGTGCCAGCAGTTGGACAGGAGTCACAGATACGCAGTATTTT CASSWTGVTDTQYF
TRBJ1-4 TRBV29-1 TRBD1 many TGCAGCGCCGCATATGGGACAGATGCAACTAATGAAAAACTGTTTTTT CSAAYGTDATNEKLFF
TRBJ2-1 TRBV7-9 TRBD2 NA TGTGCCAGCAGGACTAGCGATGAGCAGTTCTTC CASRTSDEQFF
TRBJ2-7 TRBV28 TRBD2 many TGTGCCAGCAGTAGCGGGACCTACGAGCAGTACTTC CASSSGTYEQYF
TRBJ1-5 TRBV20-1 NA few TGCAGTGCTAGGCAGGGGATTCAGCCCCAGCATTTT CSARQGIQPQHF
TRBJ2-7 TRBV6-5 TRBD1 few TGTGCCAGCAGTTACTCTCCGGGACAGGGTCCCTACGAGCAGTACTTC CASSYSPGQGPYEQYF
TRBJ2-7 TRBV11-2 NA NA TGTGCCAGCAGCCCCGCTGCCTCCTACGAGCAGTACTTC CASSPAASYEQYF
TRBJ2-2 TRBV29-1 NA few TGCAGCGTTGGACTACCGAACACCGGGGAGCTGTTTTTT CSVGLPNTGELFF
TRBJ1-2 TRBV27 NA few TGTGCCAGCAGTTTAAGCCCCGGGGCTGGCTATGGCTACACCTTC CASSLSPGAGYGYTF
TRBJ2-1 TRBV15 TRBD2 few TGTGCCACCAGCTTGGCGGGGGGTTACAATGAGCAGTTCTTC CATSLAGGYNEQFF
TRBJ1-1 TRBV25-1 NA few TGTGCCAGCAGAGTAAACCAGGGGTCTGAAGCTTTCTTT CASRVNQGSEAFF
TRBJ2-5 TRBV7-9 TRBD1 NA TGTGCCAGCAGCGAACCCAGGACAGGGGTGAATCGGGAGACCCAGTACTTC CASSEPRTGVNRETQYF
TRBJ1-5 TRBV19 NA many TGTGCCAGTAGTATAAAGGGGACGGACAGCGACGTCAATCAGCCCCAGCATTTT CASSIKGTDSDVNQPQHF
TRBJ1-5 TRBV7-9 TRBD1 few TGTGCCAGCACCCCAGAGGGGGCGGATCAGCCCCAGCATTTT CASTPEGADQPQHF
TRBJ2-5 TRBV15 NA few TGTGCCACCAGCAGGGGCCTGACTGGGGAGACCCAGTACTTC CATSRGLTGETQYF
TRBJ2-7 TRBV5-5 TRBD2 NA TGTGCCAGCAGCAACGGACTAGCGGGAGGGCCTCCCCCCTACGAGCAGTACTTC CASSNGLAGGPPPYEQYF
TRBJ2-3 TRBV12-5 TRBD2 few TGTGCTAGTGGTTTGTACCCCCGGGTAGCGGGTAGCACAGATACGCAGTATTTT CASGLYPRVAGSTDTQYF
TRBJ2-7 TRBV6-2/TRBV6-3 NA many TGTGCCAGCAGTTACGAGGTCTACGAGCAGTACTTC CASSYEVYEQYF
TRBJ2-2 TRBV9 NA many TGTGCCAGCAGCGTAGATGAAGGGGCGACCAACACCGGGGAGCTGTTTTTT CASSVDEGATNTGELFF
TRBJ1-5 TRBV27 TRBD1 NA TGTGCCAGCAGTTCCGGGACAGGTTTCTCGAATCAGACCCAGCATTTT CASSSGTGFSNQTQHF
TRBJ2-4 TRBV5-4 NA many TGTGCCAGCAGCTCAAAGGACGGGCAAAACATTCAGTACTTC CASSSKDGQNIQYF
TRBJ2-7 TRBV20-1 NA NA TGCAGTGCTATGTTAAGGCAGTCAAACCTCTACGAGCAGTACTTC CSAMLRQSNLYEQYF
TRBJ2-7 TRBV20-1 TRBD2 many TGCAGTGCTGGCTTGCGGGAGCCCTACGAGCAGTACTTC CSAGLREPYEQYF
TRBJ2-7 TRBV4-3 NA medium-sized TGCGCCAGCAGCCAAGATCTTACAAGTCGAAACGAGCAGTACTTC CASSQDLTSRNEQYF
TRBJ2-5 TRBV27 TRBD2 NA TGTGCCAGTGGGACTAGCGATAGAGAGACCCAGTACTTC CASGTSDRETQYF
TRBJ2-7 TRBV28 NA few TGTGCCAGCAGCCCCGACATGTCAGGGACCGAGCAGTACTTC CASSPDMSGTEQYF
TRBJ2-1 TRBV12-3/TRBV12-4 NA many TGTGCCAGCAGATTGGGGGCCTATGAGCAGTTCTTC CASRLGAYEQFF
TRBJ1-6 TRBV20-1 NA many TGCAGTGCTAGAGATTTGTTGCGACCTTTGGATTCACCCCTCCACTTT CSARDLLRPLDSPLHF
TRBJ1-5 TRBV28 NA many TGTGCCAGCAGTTTATCCGGGAACAATCAGCCCCAGCATTTT CASSLSGNNQPQHF
TRBJ1-1 TRBV4-1 NA few TGCGCCAGCAGCCAAGGACATACTGAAGCTTTCTTT CASSQGHTEAFF
TRBJ2-1 TRBV27 TRBD2 many TGTGCCAGCAGTTTATGGGGACTAGCGGACAATGAGCAGTTCTTC CASSLWGLADNEQFF
TRBJ2-2 TRBV6-6 NA NA TGTGCCAGCAGTCAACACCGGGGAAACACCGGGGAGCTGTTTTTT CASSQHRGNTGELFF
TRBJ2-3 TRBV5-8 NA NA TGTGCCAGCAGCTTGGGACAGGCTAGCACAGATACGCAGTATTTT CASSLGQASTDTQYF
TRBJ2-5 TRBV25-1 NA few TGTGCCAGCCGGGGAGAAAAAGAGACCCAGTACTTC CASRGEKETQYF
TRBJ2-1 TRBV20-1 TRBD2 many TGCAGTGCTAGCCCGACTAGCGGGACATACAATGAGCAGTTCTTC CSASPTSGTYNEQFF
TRBJ2-1 TRBV7-2 NA few TGTGCCAGCAGCTTCACAGGAGCTCCTAACAATGAGCAGTTCTTC CASSFTGAPNNEQFF
TRBJ2-3 TRBV4-3 NA many TGCGCCAGCAGCCAAGGGTTGATAGCCGATACGCAGTATTTT CASSQGLIADTQYF
TRBJ2-5 TRBV25-1 NA few TGTGCCAGCAGACCGGACCCAGAGACCCAGTACTTC CASRPDPETQYF
TRBJ2-1 TRBV7-8 NA many TGTGCCAGCATTATACGCGGGCCAAGCTCCTACAATGAGCAGTTCTTC CASIIRGPSSYNEQFF
TRBJ2-2 TRBV7-2 TRBD2 many TGTGCCAGCACCACTAGCGGGAGGACCGGGGAGCTGTTTTTT CASTTSGRTGELFF